This record looks at one T cell receptor (beta chain) sequence and its context. Repertoires were generated with immunoSEQ multiplex PCR, while TCRdb's copy carries only in-frame clones and drops some. This table holds some 250,000 clones, approximately 91% found once. The V gene's germline CDR1 is KGHSH and CDR2 LQKENI. This CDR3 is 12 amino acids long. With 0 bases clipped from V and 10 bases from J, the junction kept 1 base outside the gene matches. The data were taken from a study of blood T cell repertoires in COVID-19. Study information: PBMCs, B-cell-depleted T cells, or T cells provided the cDNA or gDNA that made up the material.

This chain connects TRBV18 to TRBJ2-3; 7 positions agree with TRBD1. Sequencing was done on a sample of peripheral blood. The sequence came from a human donor in a cohort sampled during active COVID-19. The DNA of the CDR3 is TGTGCCAGCTCACCACCGGGACAGCCGCAGTATTTT. Encoded protein: CASSPPGQPQYF.